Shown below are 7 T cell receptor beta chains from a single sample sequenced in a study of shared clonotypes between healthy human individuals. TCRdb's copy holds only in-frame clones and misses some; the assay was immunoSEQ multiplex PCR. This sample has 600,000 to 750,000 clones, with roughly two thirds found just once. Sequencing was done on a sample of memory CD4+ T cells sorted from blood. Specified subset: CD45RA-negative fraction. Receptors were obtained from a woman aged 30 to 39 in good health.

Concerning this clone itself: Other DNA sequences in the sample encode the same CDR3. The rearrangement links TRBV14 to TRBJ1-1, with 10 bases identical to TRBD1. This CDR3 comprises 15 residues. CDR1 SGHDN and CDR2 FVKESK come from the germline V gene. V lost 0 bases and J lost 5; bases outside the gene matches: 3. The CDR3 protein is CASSQDLGQGTEAFF. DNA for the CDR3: TGTGCCAGCAGCCAAGATCTGGGACAGGGGACTGAAGCTTTCTTT.

The CDR3 sequence: CASSPQKDYGYTF. CDR3 coding DNA: TGTGCCAGCAGCCCCCAGAAGGACTATGGCTACACCTTC. The J gene is TRBJ1-2, the V gene TRBV7-3; unclear D gene. Trimming left V 5 bases short and J 3 bases short, with 10 bases between. The CDR3 length is 13 residues. Germline V gene data show CDR1 as SGHTA and CDR2 as FQGTGA.

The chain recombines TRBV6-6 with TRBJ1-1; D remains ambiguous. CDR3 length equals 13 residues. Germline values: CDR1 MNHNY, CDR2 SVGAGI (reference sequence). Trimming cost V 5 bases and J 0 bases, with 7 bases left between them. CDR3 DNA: TGTGCCAGCAGTGGCGGTGTGAACACTGAAGCTTTCTTT. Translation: CASSGGVNTEAFF.

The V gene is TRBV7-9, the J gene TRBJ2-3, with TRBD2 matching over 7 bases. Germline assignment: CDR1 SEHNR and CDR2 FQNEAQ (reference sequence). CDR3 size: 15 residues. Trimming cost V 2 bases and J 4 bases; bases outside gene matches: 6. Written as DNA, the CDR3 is TGTGCCAGCAGCTTATCGACTAGCAGGGCAGATACGCAGTATTTT. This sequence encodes CASSLSTSRADTQYF. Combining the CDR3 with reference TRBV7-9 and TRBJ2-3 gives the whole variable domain DTGVSQNPRHKITKRGQNVTFRCDPISEHNRLYWYRQTLGQGPEFLTYFQNEAQLEKSRLLSDRFSAERPKGSFSTLEIQRTEQGDSAMYLCASSLSTSRADTQYFGPGTRLTVL.

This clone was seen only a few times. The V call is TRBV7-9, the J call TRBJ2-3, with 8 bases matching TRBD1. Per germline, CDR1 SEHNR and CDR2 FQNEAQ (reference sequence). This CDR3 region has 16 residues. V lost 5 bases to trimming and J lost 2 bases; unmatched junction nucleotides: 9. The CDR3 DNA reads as TGTGCCAGCAGCGGCAGCGGACAGGGCATCACAGATACGCAGTATTTT. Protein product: CASSGSGQGITDTQYF.

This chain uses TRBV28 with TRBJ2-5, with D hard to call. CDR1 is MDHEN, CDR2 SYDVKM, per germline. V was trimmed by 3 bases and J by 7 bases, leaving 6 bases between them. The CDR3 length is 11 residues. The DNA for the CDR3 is TGTGCCAGCAGTTTCTGGGGGACCCAGTACTTC. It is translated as CASSFWGTQYF.

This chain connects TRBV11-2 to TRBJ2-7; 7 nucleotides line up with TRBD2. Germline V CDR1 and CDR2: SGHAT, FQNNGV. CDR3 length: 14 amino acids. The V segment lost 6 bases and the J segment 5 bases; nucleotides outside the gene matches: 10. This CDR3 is CASRREAGLDEQYF. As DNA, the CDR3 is TGTGCCAGCAGACGGGAGGCGGGACTGGACGAGCAGTACTTC.